This T cell receptor (beta chain) was identified during a study of T and B cells in COVID-19 patients. As for the study in general: The recovered patients had mostly mild to moderate COVID-19 with outpatient management. Critical illness requiring mechanical ventilation or extracorporeal membrane oxygenation affected about 55% of the roughly 20 active-infection patients.

Blood genomic DNA input for TRB amplification was about 240-550 ng. This clonotype occurred a few times. Its specificity is not known. BIOMED2 TRB-A/B primer pools were used in multiplex TRB PCR. TCRdb re-called the multiplex PCR reads through MiXCR, storing one row per CDR3 protein. The sample contains roughly 27,000 distinct CDR3 sequences, approximately 32% of which appear only once. In germline, CDR1 is KGHSH, CDR2 LQKENI. This CDR3 has 14 residues. Deletions cut 2 bases from V and 0 bases from J, with 7 bases between. Overall study results and limits: Clonality of TRB repertoires was high in active COVID-19; recovery brought above-healthy diversity and richness.

This TCR came from a human donor who had recovered from COVID-19. V gene TRBV18 combines with J gene TRBJ1-2; D ambiguous. Input material: blood. In DNA, the CDR3 is TGTGCCAGCTCACCATCGCAGGCTAACTATGGCTACACCTTC. Translating it yields CASSPSQANYGYTF.